What follows are 9 T cell receptor beta chains derived from one specimen sequenced in a study of shared clonotypes between healthy human individuals. Only in-frame clones appear in the TCRdb table, and some are missing; sequencing was by immunoSEQ multiplex PCR. The top ten hold 24% of the sample, which has approximately 100,000 clones, over 65% seen once. Sequences were obtained from memory CD8+ T cells sorted from blood. The subset here: CD45RO+ cells pooled with CCR7-negative TemRA cells. These receptors all come from a woman aged 25 to 39 in good health.

The chain recombines TRBV9 with TRBJ2-7; D is perhaps TRBD1 (6 bases). V shed 0 bases and J shed 2 bases, with 9 bases lying between them. The CDR3 sequence is 14 residues long. In germline, CDR1 is SGDLS, CDR2 YYNGEE. This CDR3 is CASSVGDIAYEQYF. For the CDR3, the DNA is TGTGCCAGCAGCGTAGGGGACATCGCCTACGAGCAGTACTTC.

This chain links TRBV5-1 with TRBJ2-1; 8 nucleotides line up with TRBD2. V was pared by 0 bases and J by 8 bases, with 7 bases of the junction left unmatched. The CDR3 is 15 amino acids. Germline V gene data show CDR1 as SGHRS and CDR2 as YFSETQ. CDR3 DNA sequence: TGCGCCAGCAGCTTGGCTAGCGGGCCCTTACATGAGCAGTTCTTC. Residues: CASSLASGPLHEQFF.

The chain is built from TRBV15 and TRBJ2-3; maybe TRBD2 (6 bases). V lost 1 base and J lost 6, with 17 bases in between. Germline V CDR1 and CDR2: LNHNV, YYDKDF (reference sequence). The CDR3 loop spans 16 amino acids. Written as DNA, the CDR3 is TGTGCCACCAGCAGAGTTAGCGGCCCAGCCGGCGATACGCAGTATTTT. Translating gives CATSRVSGPAGDTQYF.

The chain links TRBV11-3 to TRBJ2-1; D uncertain. Germline V gene lookup returns CDR1 SGHNT and CDR2 YENEEA. The CDR3 runs 12 residues. The V and J ends lost 3 bases and 10 bases respectively, with 10 bases between them. The CDR3 loop is CASSFNGPEQFF. In DNA form, the CDR3 reads TGTGCCAGCAGCTTTAACGGGCCCGAGCAGTTCTTC.

This clone turned up a few times. J is TRBJ2-1 and V is TRBV6-4, with a tentative D call TRBD2 (6 bases). V lost 5 bases, J lost 8 bases, and 16 bases lay in between. Germline-derived CDR1 and CDR2 are MRHNA and SNTAGT. The CDR3 has 14 amino acids. The CDR3 region has the DNA TGTGCCAGCAGTCCGTCCCGGGAGAGCGATGAGCAGTTCTTC. Translated: CASSPSRESDEQFF.

The chain uses TRBV10-3 and TRBJ2-7; tentatively, D is TRBD2 (6 bases). From germline, CDR1 is ENHRY and CDR2 SYGVKD. The CDR3 has 12 amino acids. V lost 4 bases to trimming and J lost 5 bases, with 9 bases between them. CDR3 sequence: CAISGGEDEQYF. CDR3 sequence (DNA): TGTGCCATCAGTGGCGGGGAAGACGAGCAGTACTTC.

The sample holds a few counts of this clone. The chain combines TRBV5-1 with TRBJ2-3; 9 bases fit TRBD1. CDR1 SGHRS and CDR2 YFSETQ come from the germline V gene. The CDR3 contains 16 residues. V shed 3 bases, J shed 3 bases, and the junction held 8 bases outside the gene matches. The CDR3 here is CASSSTGGWLTDTQYF. In nucleotides, the CDR3 is TGCGCCAGCAGCTCAACAGGGGGCTGGCTGACAGATACGCAGTATTTT.

The table lists this clone with a few counts. The CDR3 sequence: CASSLRGTDAYEQYF. DNA of the CDR3: TGTGCCAGCAGCTTGCGCGGGACTGACGCCTACGAGCAGTACTTC. The chain employs TRBV5-5 and TRBJ2-7; tentatively, D is TRBD2 (6 bases). V was pared by 1 base and J by 2 bases, with 13 bases between. Germline V gives CDR1 SGHKS, CDR2 YYEKEE (reference sequence). The CDR3 contains 15 residues.

Only one count was recorded for this clone. CDR3 in amino acids: CASSQEGSGSQETQYF. Written as DNA, the CDR3 is TGTGCCAGCAGCCAAGAAGGCAGCGGGAGCCAAGAGACCCAGTACTTC. The rearrangement joins TRBV4-2 to TRBJ2-5; 8 nucleotides line up with TRBD2. CDR3 length: 16 residues. CDR1 and CDR2 (germline): LGHNA, YNFKEQ. V shed 0 bases, J shed 1 base, and the junction held 4 bases outside the gene matches.